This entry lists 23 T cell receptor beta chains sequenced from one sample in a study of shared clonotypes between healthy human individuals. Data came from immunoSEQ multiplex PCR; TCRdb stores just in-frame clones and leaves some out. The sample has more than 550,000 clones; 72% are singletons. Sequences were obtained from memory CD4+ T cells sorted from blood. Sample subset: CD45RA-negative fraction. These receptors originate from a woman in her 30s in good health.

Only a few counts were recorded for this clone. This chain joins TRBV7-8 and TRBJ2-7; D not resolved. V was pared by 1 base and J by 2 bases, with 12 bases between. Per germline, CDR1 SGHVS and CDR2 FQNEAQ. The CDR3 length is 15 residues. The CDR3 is CASSLDQRTTYEQYF. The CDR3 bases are TGTGCCAGCAGCTTAGACCAAAGAACGACCTACGAGCAGTACTTC.

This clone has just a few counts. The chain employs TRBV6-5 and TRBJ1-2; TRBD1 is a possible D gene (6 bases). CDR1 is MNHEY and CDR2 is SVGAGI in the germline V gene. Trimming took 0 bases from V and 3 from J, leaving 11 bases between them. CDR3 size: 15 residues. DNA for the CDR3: TGTGCCAGCAGTTACTCTAACAGGGTTGACTATGGCTACACCTTC. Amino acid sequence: CASSYSNRVDYGYTF.

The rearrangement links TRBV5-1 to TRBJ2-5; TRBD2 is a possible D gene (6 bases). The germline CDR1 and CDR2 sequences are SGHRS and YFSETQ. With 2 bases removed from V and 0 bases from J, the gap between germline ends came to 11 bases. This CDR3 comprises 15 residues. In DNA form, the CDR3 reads TGCGCCAGCAGCTTTACTAGCCCGTACCAAGAGACCCAGTACTTC. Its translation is CASSFTSPYQETQYF.

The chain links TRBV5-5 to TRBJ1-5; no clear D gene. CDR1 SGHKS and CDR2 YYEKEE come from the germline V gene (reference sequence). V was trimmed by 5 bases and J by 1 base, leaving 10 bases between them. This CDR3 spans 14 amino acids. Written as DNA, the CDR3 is TGTGCCAGCAGTTTTGTTCCGAGCAATCAGCCCCAGCATTTT. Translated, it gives CASSFVPSNQPQHF.

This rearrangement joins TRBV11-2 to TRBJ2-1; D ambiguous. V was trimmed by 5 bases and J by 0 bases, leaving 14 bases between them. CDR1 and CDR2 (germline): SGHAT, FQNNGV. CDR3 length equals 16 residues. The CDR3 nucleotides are TGTGCCAGCAGCACGCCCGACTCTCACTCCTACAATGAGCAGTTCTTC. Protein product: CASSTPDSHSYNEQFF.

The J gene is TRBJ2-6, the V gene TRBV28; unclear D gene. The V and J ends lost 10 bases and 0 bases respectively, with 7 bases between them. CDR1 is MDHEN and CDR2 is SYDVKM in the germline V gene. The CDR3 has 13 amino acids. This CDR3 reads CATISSGANVLTF. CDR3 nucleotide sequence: TGTGCCACAATCAGCTCTGGGGCCAACGTCCTGACTTTC.

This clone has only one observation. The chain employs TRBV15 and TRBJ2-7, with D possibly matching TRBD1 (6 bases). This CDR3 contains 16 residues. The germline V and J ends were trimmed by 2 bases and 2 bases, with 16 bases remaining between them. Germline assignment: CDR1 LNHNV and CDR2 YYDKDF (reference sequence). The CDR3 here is CATSRRGDRPTYEQYF. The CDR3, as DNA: TGTGCCACCAGCAGACGAGGCGACAGGCCCACCTACGAGCAGTACTTC.

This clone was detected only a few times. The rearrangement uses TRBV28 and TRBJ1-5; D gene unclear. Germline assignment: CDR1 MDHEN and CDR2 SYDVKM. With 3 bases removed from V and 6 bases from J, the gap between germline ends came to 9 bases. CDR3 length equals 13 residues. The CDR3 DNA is TGTGCCAGCAGTTTCCCAGATCCTCAGCCCCAGCATTTT. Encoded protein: CASSFPDPQPQHF. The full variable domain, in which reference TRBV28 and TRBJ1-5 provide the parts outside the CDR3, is DVKVTQSSRYLVKRTGEKVFLECVQDMDHENMFWYRQDPGLGLRLIYFSYDVKMKEKGDIPEGYSVSREKKERFSLILESASTNQTSMYLCASSFPDPQPQHFGDGTRLSIL.

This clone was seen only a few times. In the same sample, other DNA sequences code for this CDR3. As DNA, the CDR3 is TGTGCCAGCAGCCCGGGTCAGATGAACACTGAAGCTTTCTTT. It translates to CASSPGQMNTEAFF. The chain recombines TRBV7-8 with TRBJ1-1; no clear D. Trimming pared 5 bases from V and 0 bases from J, leaving 10 bases between. Germline assignment: CDR1 SGHVS and CDR2 FQNEAQ. The CDR3 loop spans 14 amino acids.

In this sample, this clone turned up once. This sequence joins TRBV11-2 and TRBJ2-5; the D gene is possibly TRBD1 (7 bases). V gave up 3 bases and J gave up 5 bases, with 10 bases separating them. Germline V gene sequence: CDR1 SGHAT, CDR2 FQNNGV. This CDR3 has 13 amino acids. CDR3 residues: CASSLAGGETQYF. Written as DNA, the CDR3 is TGTGCCAGCAGCTTGGCAGGGGGGGAGACCCAGTACTTC.

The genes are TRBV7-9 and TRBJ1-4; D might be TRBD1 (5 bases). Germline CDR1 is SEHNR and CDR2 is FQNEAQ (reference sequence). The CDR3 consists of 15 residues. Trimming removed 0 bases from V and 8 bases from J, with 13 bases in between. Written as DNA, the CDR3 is TGTGCCAGCAGCTTAGCGCGGGCAGGGAAGGAAAAACTGTTTTTT. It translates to CASSLARAGKEKLFF.

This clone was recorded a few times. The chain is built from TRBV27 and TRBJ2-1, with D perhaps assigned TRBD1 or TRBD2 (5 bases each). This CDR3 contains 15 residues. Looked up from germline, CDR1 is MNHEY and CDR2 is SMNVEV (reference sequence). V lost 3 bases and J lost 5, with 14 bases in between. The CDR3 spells CASSLGRVWNNEQFF. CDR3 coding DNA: TGTGCCAGCAGTTTGGGACGGGTTTGGAACAATGAGCAGTTCTTC.

The CDR3 loop reads CASRREGTDTQYF. The CDR3, as DNA: TGTGCCAGTAGGAGGGAGGGCACAGATACGCAGTATTTT. J is TRBJ2-3 and V is TRBV19; the D gene is possibly TRBD2 (6 bases). V was pared by 6 bases and J by 1 base, with 8 bases between. The CDR3 is 13 residues long. Per germline, CDR1 LNHDA and CDR2 SQIVND (reference sequence).

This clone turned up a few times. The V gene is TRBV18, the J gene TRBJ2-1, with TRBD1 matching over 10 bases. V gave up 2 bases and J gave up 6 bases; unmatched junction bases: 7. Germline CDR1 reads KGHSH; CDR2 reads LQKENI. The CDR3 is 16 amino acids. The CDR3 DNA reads TGTGCCAGCTCACCAAAGCCGGGACAGGGGAGCAATGAGCAGTTCTTC. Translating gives CASSPKPGQGSNEQFF.

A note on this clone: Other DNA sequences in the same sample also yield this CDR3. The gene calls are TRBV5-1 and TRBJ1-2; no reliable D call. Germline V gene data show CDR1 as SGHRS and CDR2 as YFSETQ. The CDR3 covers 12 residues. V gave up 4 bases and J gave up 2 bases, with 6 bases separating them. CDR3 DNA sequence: TGCGCCAGCAGCACGTCCAACTATGGCTACACCTTC. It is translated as CASSTSNYGYTF.

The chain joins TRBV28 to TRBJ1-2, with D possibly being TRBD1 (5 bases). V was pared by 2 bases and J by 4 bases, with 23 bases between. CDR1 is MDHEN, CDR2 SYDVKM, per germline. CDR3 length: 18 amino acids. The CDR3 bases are TGTGCCAGCAGTTTAGGCACTCTCAGGGAAGGAATGGTCTATGGCTACACCTTC. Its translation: CASSLGTLREGMVYGYTF.

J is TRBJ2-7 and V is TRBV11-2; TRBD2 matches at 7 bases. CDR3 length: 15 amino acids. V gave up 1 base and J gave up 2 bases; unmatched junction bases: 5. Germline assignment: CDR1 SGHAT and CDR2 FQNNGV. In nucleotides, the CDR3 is TGTGCCAGCAGCTTAGTTTCCGGGAGGACCTACGAGCAGTACTTC. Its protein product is CASSLVSGRTYEQYF.

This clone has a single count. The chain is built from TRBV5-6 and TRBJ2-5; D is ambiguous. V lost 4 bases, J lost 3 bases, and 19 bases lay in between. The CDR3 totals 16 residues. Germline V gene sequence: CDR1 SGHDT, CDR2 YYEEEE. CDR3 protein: CASSKSPVSREETQYF. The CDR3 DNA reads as TGTGCCAGCAGCAAGTCCCCGGTGAGTAGAGAAGAGACCCAGTACTTC.

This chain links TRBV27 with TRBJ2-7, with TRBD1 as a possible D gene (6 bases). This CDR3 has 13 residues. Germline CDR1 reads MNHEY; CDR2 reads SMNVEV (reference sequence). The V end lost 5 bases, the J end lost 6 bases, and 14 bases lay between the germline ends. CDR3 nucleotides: TGTGCCAGCAGTACCTCGGGACACCTCGAGCAGTACTTC. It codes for CASSTSGHLEQYF.

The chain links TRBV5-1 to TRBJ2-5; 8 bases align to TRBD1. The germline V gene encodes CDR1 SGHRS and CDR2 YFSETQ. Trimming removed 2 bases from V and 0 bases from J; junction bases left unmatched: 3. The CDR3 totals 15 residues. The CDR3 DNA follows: TGCGCCAGCAGCTTCCGACAGGGGTACCAAGAGACCCAGTACTTC. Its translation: CASSFRQGYQETQYF.

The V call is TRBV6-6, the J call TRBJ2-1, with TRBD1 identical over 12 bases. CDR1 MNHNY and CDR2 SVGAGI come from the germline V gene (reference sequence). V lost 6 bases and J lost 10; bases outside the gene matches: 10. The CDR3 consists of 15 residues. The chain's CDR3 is CASSLTGTGGNEQFF. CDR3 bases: TGTGCCAGCAGCCTTACCGGGACAGGGGGCAACGAGCAGTTCTTC.

The CDR3 DNA sequence: TGCGCCAGCAGGGAGCTGGGACAGGGCATTGACAATCAGCCCCAGCATTTT. Translation: CASRELGQGIDNQPQHF. The chain combines TRBV10-1 with TRBJ1-5; 9 bases are a match to TRBD1. Germline assignment: CDR1 WNHNN and CDR2 SYGVQD (reference sequence). The V segment lost 6 bases and the J segment 3 bases; nucleotides outside the gene matches: 12. The CDR3 spans 17 residues.

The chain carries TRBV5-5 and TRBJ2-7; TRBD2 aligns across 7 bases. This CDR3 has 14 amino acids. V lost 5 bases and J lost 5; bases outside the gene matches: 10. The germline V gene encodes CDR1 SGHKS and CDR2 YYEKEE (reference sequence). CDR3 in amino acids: CASSGMAGVHEQYF. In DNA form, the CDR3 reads TGTGCCAGCAGTGGAATGGCGGGAGTCCACGAGCAGTACTTC.